This T cell receptor beta chain was identified during a study of spatial heterogeneity in lung cancer. Study-level points and caveats: Within tumors, counts of expanded alpha and beta TCRs tracked tumor mutation counts.

This clonotype was picked up a small number of times. The antigen remains undetermined. Described time point: sample taken at primary tumor resection. Unmatched junction bases numbered 3, after V lost 3 bases and J lost 2 bases. This CDR3 is built from 13 residues. The germline V gene has CDR1 DFQATT and CDR2 SNEGSKA (reference sequence). One entry per CDR3 protein, called by TCRdb with MiXCR from the 5' RACE reads. Seen here are around 95,000 distinct CDR3 sequences, about 4.4% observed once, and the top ten hold 21%. The rearrangement uses TRBV20-1 and TRBJ2-7; the match to TRBD2 covers 8 bases. The material sequenced was lung tumor tissue, taken at surgery. This sequence originates from a male donor with early-stage non-small cell lung cancer. The CDR3 DNA sequence: TGCAGTGCTAGCGGGAGGGTGGCCTACGAGCAGTACTTC. Its protein product is CSASGRVAYEQYF.